A single sample is the source of the 13 T cell receptor beta chains below, sequenced in a study of shared clonotypes between healthy human individuals. Assay used: immunoSEQ multiplex PCR; TCRdb lists only in-frame clones, some missing. Of 2 million to 2.5 million clones listed, more than 80% are singletons. The sequencing input was naive CD4+ T cells from PBMCs. Specified subset: CD45RA+ positively selected. The receptors were sampled from a man in his late teens or twenties in good health. Some clones in this sample may be carry-over from other donors' samples.

This chain links TRBV6-1 with TRBJ1-1; 7 positions match TRBD1. V shed 10 bases, J shed 2 bases, and the junction held 7 bases outside the gene matches. CDR1 is MNHNS, CDR2 SASEGT, per germline. This CDR3 region has 13 residues. This CDR3 is CATQTGFNTEAFF. CDR3 DNA: TGTGCCACCCAGACAGGGTTTAACACTGAAGCTTTCTTT.

With regard to this clone: The same CDR3 can be traced to other DNA sequences in this sample. This sequence joins TRBV5-1 and TRBJ1-5; 9 positions agree with TRBD1. CDR1 SGHRS and CDR2 YFSETQ come from the germline V gene. V was clipped by 4 bases and J by 7 bases; unmatched bases: 9. The CDR3 runs 15 residues. The CDR3 protein is CASSLGTGSNQPQHF. The DNA of the CDR3 is TGCGCCAGCAGCCTGGGGACAGGGTCCAACCAGCCCCAGCATTTT.

V and J are TRBV21-1 and TRBJ2-5. TRBV21-1 is assigned pseudogene status. The CDR3 covers 19 residues. This chain's CDR3 is CASSKDRRGQGRKQETQYF. The CDR3 DNA follows: TGTGCCAGCAGCAAAGATAGACGTGGGCAGGGACGAAAACAAGAGACCCAGTACTTC.

A note on this clone: The sample contains more than one DNA sequence encoding this CDR3. The V call is TRBV28, the J call TRBJ2-6; D gene unclear. V lost 0 bases and J 1 base, leaving 4 bases between the germline ends. CDR3 size: 15 residues. Germline V gene lookup returns CDR1 MDHEN and CDR2 SYDVKM. CDR3 sequence reads: CASSLWGSGANVLTF. The CDR3 coding sequence is TGTGCCAGCAGTTTATGGGGATCTGGGGCCAACGTCCTGACTTTC.

Regarding this clone: The sample holds other DNA sequences that translate to the same CDR3. The rearrangement links TRBV7-3 to TRBJ2-5; 9 bases align to TRBD1. The CDR3 contains 14 residues. Germline V gene data show CDR1 as SGHTA and CDR2 as FQGTGA. Trimming at V came to 3 bases and at J to 5 bases, leaving 4 bases not matched to a gene. CDR3 in amino acids: CASSFGTGRETQYF. CDR3 coding DNA: TGTGCCAGCAGCTTCGGGACAGGGAGGGAGACCCAGTACTTC.

With regard to this clone: Relative to the germline gene, one junction end is altered; a read error may explain this. This rearrangement joins TRBV28 to TRBJ2-4; D is unclear. There are 12 residues in the CDR3. Germline V gene data show CDR1 as MDHEN and CDR2 as SYDVKM. This chain's CDR3 is CASSPVEGRQSF. CDR3 in DNA: TGTGCCAGCAGTCCAGTGGAAGGGCGGCAGTCGTTC.

In its sample, this clone was seen once. The chain uses TRBV7-6 and TRBJ2-2; TRBD2 agrees at 8 bases. The ends lost 3 bases at V and 7 bases at J; junction bases unmatched: 10. The length of the CDR3 is 16 residues. Germline values: CDR1 SGHVS, CDR2 FNYEAQ. The CDR3: CASSFRSGNQGGELFF. As DNA, the CDR3 is TGTGCCAGCAGCTTCCGTAGCGGGAATCAGGGCGGGGAGCTGTTTTTT.

V and J are TRBV6-1 and TRBJ2-3; D call uncertain. The V gene's germline CDR1 is MNHNS and CDR2 SASEGT. This CDR3 region has 14 residues. V lost 5 bases and J lost 5, with 14 bases in between. The CDR3 protein is CASSTFELRDTQYF. The CDR3 coding sequence is TGTGCCAGCAGTACATTTGAGTTGAGAGATACGCAGTATTTT.

The chain employs TRBV5-1 and TRBJ2-4; D unresolved. Trimming removed 0 bases from V and 11 bases from J, with 18 bases in between. This CDR3 has 15 amino acids. Germline V gene sequence: CDR1 SGHRS, CDR2 YFSETQ. The CDR3 reads CASSLEVDPLSLQYF. The CDR3 DNA sequence: TGCGCCAGCAGCTTGGAGGTGGACCCTCTTTCGCTTCAGTACTTC.

This chain uses TRBV5-1 with TRBJ1-3; D is unresolved. CDR3 size: 14 residues. The germline V gene encodes CDR1 SGHRS and CDR2 YFSETQ. With 2 bases removed from V and 1 base from J, the gap between germline ends came to 7 bases. The CDR3 loop is CASSFVGSGNTIYF. The DNA for the CDR3 is TGCGCCAGCAGCTTCGTGGGTTCTGGAAACACCATATATTTT.

The rearrangement uses TRBV28 and TRBJ1-1; TRBD1 is a possible D gene (5 bases). The V end was cut by 3 bases, the J end by 4 bases, with 27 bases between. This CDR3 is built from 19 residues. Germline loops: CDR1 MDHEN, CDR2 SYDVKM. In DNA form, the CDR3 reads TGTGCCAGCAGTTTTAGAGGTAGCGGTCCTTCGGGACGGCTCACTGAAGCTTTCTTT. Its protein product is CASSFRGSGPSGRLTEAFF.

This clone was recorded only once. The V and J genes are TRBV7-9 and TRBJ2-6; a weak D match, TRBD1 (6 bases). There are 16 residues in the CDR3. Per germline, CDR1 SEHNR and CDR2 FQNEAQ (reference sequence). V was cut by 4 bases and J by 0 bases, with 10 bases left in between. The CDR3 DNA sequence: TGTGCCAGCAGCTCCAGGGGCCTCTCTGGGGCCAACGTCCTGACTTTC. This encodes CASSSRGLSGANVLTF.

This clone was observed a single time. The chain has TRBV28 and TRBJ2-1; tentative D call: TRBD2 (6 bases). Deletions cut 3 bases from V and 8 bases from J, with 20 bases between. The V gene's germline CDR1 is MDHEN and CDR2 SYDVKM. The CDR3 runs to 16 residues. The CDR3 DNA follows: TGTGCCAGCAGTTTTACGACTAGTGCCTTTGGGGATGAGCAGTTCTTC. Amino acids: CASSFTTSAFGDEQFF.